Only one count was recorded for the clone carrying this T cell receptor (beta chain). Its antigen is unknown. This specimen comes from a study of cytotoxic CD8 clonotypes in ibrutinib-treated CLL. The targeted sequencing depth was 1 in 200,000 to 1 in 1 million T cells. Assay: immunoSEQ multiplex PCR; the TCRdb copy retains only in-frame clones and omits some. The sample has approximately 150,000 clones, 70% to 85% seen once. Broader study findings: Clonality increased at ibrutinib response and stayed stable in sustained remission. At progression, however, it fell back toward baseline.

V was cut by 2 bases and J by 2 bases, with 13 bases left in between. CDR1 SEHNR and CDR2 FQNEAQ come from the germline V gene (reference sequence). This CDR3 has 15 amino acids. The chain uses TRBV7-9 and TRBJ2-7, with D unresolved. The material was PBMCs, obtained after 24 months of ibrutinib treatment. The TCR sequence derives from a human donor with chronic lymphocytic leukemia. CDR3 nucleotide sequence: TGTGCCAGCAGCTTACGTTCTGACCCAACCTACGAGCAGTACTTC. Translating gives CASSLRSDPTYEQYF. Full variable domain (outside the CDR3, taken from reference TRBV7-9 and TRBJ2-7): DTGVSQNPRHKITKRGQNVTFRCDPISEHNRLYWYRQTLGQGPEFLTYFQNEAQLEKSRLLSDRFSAERPKGSFSTLEIQRTEQGDSAMYLCASSLRSDPTYEQYFGPGTRLTVT.